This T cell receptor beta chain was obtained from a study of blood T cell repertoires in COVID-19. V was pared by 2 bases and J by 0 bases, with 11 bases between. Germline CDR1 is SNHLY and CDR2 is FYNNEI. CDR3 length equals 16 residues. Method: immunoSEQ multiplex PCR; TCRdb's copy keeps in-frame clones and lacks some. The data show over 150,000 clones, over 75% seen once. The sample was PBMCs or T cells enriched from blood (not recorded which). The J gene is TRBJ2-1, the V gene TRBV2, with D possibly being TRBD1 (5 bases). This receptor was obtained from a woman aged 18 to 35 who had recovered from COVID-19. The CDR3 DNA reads TGTGCCAGCAGTGAACGAACAGGCGGCTCCTACAATGAGCAGTTCTTC. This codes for CASSERTGGSYNEQFF.